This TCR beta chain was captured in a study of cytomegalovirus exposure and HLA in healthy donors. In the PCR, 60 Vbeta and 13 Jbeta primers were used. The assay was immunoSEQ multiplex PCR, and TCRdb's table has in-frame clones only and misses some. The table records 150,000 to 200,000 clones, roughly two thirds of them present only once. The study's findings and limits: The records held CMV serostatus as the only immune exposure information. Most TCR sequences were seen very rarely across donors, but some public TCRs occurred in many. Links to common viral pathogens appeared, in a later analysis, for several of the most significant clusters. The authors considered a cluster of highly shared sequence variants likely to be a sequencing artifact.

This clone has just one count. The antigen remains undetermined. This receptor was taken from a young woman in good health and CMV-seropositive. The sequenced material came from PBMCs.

CDR3 nucleotide sequence: TGTGCCAGCAGCCCTCCCTACCGCTCTGGGGCCAACGTCCTGACTTTC. Translated, it gives CASSPPYRSGANVLTF. The gene calls are TRBV7-9 and TRBJ2-6; D not resolved. This CDR3 spans 16 amino acids. The V end was cut by 5 bases, the J end by 0 bases, with 11 bases between. Germline assignment: CDR1 SEHNR and CDR2 FQNEAQ (reference sequence). Complete variable domain (other parts from reference TRBV7-9 and TRBJ2-6): DTGVSQNPRHKITKRGQNVTFRCDPISEHNRLYWYRQTLGQGPEFLTYFQNEAQLEKSRLLSDRFSAERPKGSFSTLEIQRTEQGDSAMYLCASSPPYRSGANVLTFGAGSRLTVL.